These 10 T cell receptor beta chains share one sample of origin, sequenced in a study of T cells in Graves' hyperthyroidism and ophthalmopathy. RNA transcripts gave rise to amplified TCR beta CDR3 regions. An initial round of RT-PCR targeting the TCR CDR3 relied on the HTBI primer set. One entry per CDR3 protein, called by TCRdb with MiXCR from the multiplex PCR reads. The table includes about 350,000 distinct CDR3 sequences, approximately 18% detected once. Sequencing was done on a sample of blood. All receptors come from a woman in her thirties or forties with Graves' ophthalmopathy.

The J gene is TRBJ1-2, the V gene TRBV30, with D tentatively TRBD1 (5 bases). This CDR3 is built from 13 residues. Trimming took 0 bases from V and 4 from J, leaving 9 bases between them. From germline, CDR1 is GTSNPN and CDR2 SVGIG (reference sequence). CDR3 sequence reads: CAWSVGTGYGYTF. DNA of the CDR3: TGTGCCTGGAGTGTAGGGACTGGCTATGGCTACACCTTC.

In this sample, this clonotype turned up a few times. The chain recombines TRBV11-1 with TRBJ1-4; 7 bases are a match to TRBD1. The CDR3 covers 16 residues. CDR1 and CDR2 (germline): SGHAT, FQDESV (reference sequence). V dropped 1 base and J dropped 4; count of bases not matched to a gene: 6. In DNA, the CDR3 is TGTGCCAGCAGCTTAGGAAACAGGGGAATTAATGAAAAACTGTTTTTT. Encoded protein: CASSLGNRGINEKLFF. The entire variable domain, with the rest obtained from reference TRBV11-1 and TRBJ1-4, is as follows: EAEVAQSPRYKITEKSQAVAFWCDPISGHATLYWYRQILGQGPELLVQFQDESVVDDSQLPKDRFSAERLKGVDSTLKIQPAELGDSAMYLCASSLGNRGINEKLFFGSGTQLSVL.

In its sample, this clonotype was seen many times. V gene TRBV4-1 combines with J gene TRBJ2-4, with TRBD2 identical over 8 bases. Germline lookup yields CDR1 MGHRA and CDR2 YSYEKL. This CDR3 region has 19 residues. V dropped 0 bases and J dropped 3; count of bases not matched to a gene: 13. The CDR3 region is CASSQDPTDSGRVKNIQYF. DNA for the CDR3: TGCGCCAGCAGCCAAGACCCGACAGACAGCGGGAGAGTCAAAAACATTCAGTACTTC.

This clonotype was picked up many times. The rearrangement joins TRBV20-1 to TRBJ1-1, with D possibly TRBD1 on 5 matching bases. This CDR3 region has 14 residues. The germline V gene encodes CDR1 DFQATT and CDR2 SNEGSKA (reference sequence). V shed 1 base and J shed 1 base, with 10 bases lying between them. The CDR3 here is CSARAWGGNTEAFF. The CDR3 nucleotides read TGCAGTGCTAGAGCATGGGGGGGGAACACTGAAGCTTTCTTT.

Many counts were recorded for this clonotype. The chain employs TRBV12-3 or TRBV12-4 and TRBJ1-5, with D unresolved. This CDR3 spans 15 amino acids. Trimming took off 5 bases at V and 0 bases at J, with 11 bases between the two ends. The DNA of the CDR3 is TGTGCCAGCAGTGCTGGGCGGTATAGCAATCAGCCCCAGCATTTT. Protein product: CASSAGRYSNQPQHF.

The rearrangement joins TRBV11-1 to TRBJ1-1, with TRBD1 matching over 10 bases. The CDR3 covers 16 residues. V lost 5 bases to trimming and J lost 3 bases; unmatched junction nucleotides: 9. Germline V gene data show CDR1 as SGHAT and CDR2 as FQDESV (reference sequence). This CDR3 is CASSHRPGQGHTEAFF. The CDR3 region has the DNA TGTGCCAGCAGCCATAGACCGGGACAGGGGCACACTGAAGCTTTCTTT.

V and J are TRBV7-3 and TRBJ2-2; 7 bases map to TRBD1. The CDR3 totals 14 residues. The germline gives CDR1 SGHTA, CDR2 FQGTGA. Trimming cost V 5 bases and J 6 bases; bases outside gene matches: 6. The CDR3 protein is CASSPRGRPGELFF. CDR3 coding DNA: TGTGCCAGCAGCCCAAGGGGGCGCCCCGGGGAGCTGTTTTTT.

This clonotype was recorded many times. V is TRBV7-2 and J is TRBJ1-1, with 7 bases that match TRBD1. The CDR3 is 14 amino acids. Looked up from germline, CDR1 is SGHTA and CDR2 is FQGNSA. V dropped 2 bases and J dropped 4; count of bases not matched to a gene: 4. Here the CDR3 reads CASSLTGDSTEAFF. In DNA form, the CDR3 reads TGTGCCAGCAGCTTAACAGGGGATTCCACTGAAGCTTTCTTT. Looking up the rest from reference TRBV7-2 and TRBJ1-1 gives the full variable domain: GAGVSQSPSNKVTEKGKDVELRCDPISGHTALYWYRQSLGQGLEFLIYFQGNSAPDKSGLPSDRFSAERTGGSVSTLTIQRTQQEDSAVYLCASSLTGDSTEAFFGQGTRLTVV.

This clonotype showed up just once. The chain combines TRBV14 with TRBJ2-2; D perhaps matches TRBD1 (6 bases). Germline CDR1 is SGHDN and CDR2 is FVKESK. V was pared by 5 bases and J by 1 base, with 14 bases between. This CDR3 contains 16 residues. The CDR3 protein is CASSSFGGLNTGELFF. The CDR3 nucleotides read TGTGCCAGCAGCTCCTTTGGGGGCCTGAACACCGGGGAGCTGTTTTTT.

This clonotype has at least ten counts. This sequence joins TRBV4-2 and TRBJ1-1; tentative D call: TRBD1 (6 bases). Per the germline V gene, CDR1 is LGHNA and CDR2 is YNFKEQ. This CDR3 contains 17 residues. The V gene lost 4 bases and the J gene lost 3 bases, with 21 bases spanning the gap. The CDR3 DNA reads TGTGCCAGCAGCCTAGACCTTACAGGGTCGCGAGACACTGAAGCTTTCTTT. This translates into CASSLDLTGSRDTEAFF.